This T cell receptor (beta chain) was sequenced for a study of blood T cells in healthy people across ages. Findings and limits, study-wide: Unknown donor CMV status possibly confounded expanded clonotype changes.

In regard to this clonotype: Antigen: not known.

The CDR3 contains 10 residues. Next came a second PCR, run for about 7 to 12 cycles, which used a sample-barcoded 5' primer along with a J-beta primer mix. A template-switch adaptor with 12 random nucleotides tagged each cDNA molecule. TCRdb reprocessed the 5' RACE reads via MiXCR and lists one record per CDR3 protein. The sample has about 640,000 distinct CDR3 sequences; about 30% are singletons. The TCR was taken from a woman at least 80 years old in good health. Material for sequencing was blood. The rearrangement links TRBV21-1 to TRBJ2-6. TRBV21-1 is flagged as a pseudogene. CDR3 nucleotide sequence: TGTGCCAGCAGCAAATTAGAATTGACTTTC. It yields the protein CASSKLELTF.